This TCR beta chain derives from a study of T cell repertoires in cytomegalovirus infection. In this sample, this clonotype turned up once. The antigen is unknown. TCRdb used MiXCR to reprocess the reads, holding one entry per CDR3 protein. The sample lists fewer than 1,000,000 distinct CDR3 sequences; approximately 31% were seen once. The length of the CDR3 is 17 residues. CDR1 and CDR2 (germline): MDHEN, SYDVKM. With 4 bases clipped from V and 5 bases from J, the junction kept 13 bases outside the gene matches. This receptor was identified in a human donor in good health (CMV status not recorded). Some clones in this sample may be carry-over from other donors' samples. This chain links TRBV28 with TRBJ2-1; TRBD2 agrees at 8 bases. The input for sequencing was cultured CD8+ T cells from PBMCs, taken from culture after CMV antigen stimulation. CDR3 DNA: TGTGCCAGCAGTTCGGTGACCGGGACTAGGTTTAACAATGAGCAGTTCTTC. Its translation: CASSSVTGTRFNNEQFF.